The entry below describes one T cell receptor beta chain. This clonotype was detected only a few times. No antigen is known for it. No clone much larger than this one lies a single base away; base qualities are absent. In the germline V gene, CDR1 corresponds to SQVTM and CDR2 to ANQGSEA. V is clipped by 6 bases and J by 7 bases, and the sequence between their germline boundaries is 19 bases long. Spanning cysteine to phenylalanine, the CDR3 consists of 14 amino acids. The retained sequence is limited to the CDR3, 42 bases, with the frame set at the first base. The donors were 40 or so Caucasian individuals from Russia, aged roughly 6 to 100 years, who were systemically healthy. Each donor gave roughly 9.5 milliliters of peripheral blood, collected into EDTA-treated Vacutainer tubes. Ficoll-Paque density-gradient centrifugation was used to isolate PBMCs, with at least 7 million obtained per sample. Trizol reagent was used to extract total RNA from PBMCs, with at least 6 micrograms per sample. The percentages of naive CD45RAhigh/CD27high T cells were determined by flow cytometry on a PBMC aliquot from every donor.

These data belong to a study of blood T cells in healthy people across ages (dated by TCRdb to between 2015 and 2016). Study-level background: Template switching captured roughly one uniquely barcoded TCR beta cDNA molecule per two T cells in model experiments. The study measured age-related changes in TCR beta repertoire diversity using deep sequencing normalized with unique cDNA molecular identifiers. Using the same blood draw, the study looked at two additional independent replicas of 1 million unique cDNA reads for two donors, one aged 18 to 29 and the other aged 80 or older. The donors were divided into four age groups: young (average 16 years), middle-aged (roughly 42), aged (approximately 62) and long-lived (82). Overall results and qualifications from the work: As age increased, observed TCR beta diversity per million T cells dropped in a roughly linear way, and a significant reduction was already evident by age 40. Conclusive comparison of naive and antigen-experienced compartments was prevented by the profiling of bulk unsorted PBMCs. The CMV infection status of donors was not known, potentially confounding age-related changes in expanded clonotypes. The long-lived group showed more naive CD4+ T cells, fewer expanded clones and increased TCR diversity than the aged group, suggesting age selection. Observed TCR beta diversity correlated strongly with the percentage of naive T cells measured by flow cytometry. Total diversity estimates from one million sequenced T cells were considered lower bounds and underestimates.

The method behind the library was 5' RACE. Data came from an Illumina HiSeq 2500. A second PCR of about 7 to 12 cycles was run with a J-beta primer mix and a sample-barcoded 5' primer. A unique molecular identifier was introduced onto each TCR beta cDNA molecule by a template-switch 5' adaptor carrying 12 random nucleotides. Each sample yielded at least 3 million CDR3-containing paired-end reads. First-strand cDNA was synthesized from all RNA with the Mint cDNA synthesis kit, primed by a TRBC-specific oligonucleotide. Following uracil-DNA glycosylase treatment, a first 18-cycle PCR with universal primers M1SS and BC2_uni_R was performed on all cDNA. On the study's bioinformatics: For normalization, 1 million high-quality reads were randomly selected from each sample, with every read carrying a distinct molecular identifier. Reads sharing molecular identifiers were discarded rather than binned into consensus sequences. MiTCR, with a Q25 quality threshold and the strictest error-elimination algorithm, was used for CDR3 identification, clonotype clustering and error correction. A nonparametric unseen species model using Euler transformation provided a lower-bound estimate of total TCR beta diversity. The public reads were quality trimmed at Q25 with fastp and then assembled into clones with MiXCR by TCRdb, keeping productive beta chains. Each entry is one CDR3 protein sequence, shown with its most common DNA and genes. The V and J calls, along with clone size, are taken from TCRdb and not from the paper's own processing. For this sample there are approximately 800,000 distinct CDR3 sequences; about 26% appear just once. The biggest ten clones account for 3% of the sample.

In addition, the sample was reused for a study of T cells of mothers and their children. The other study reports the following: Donors were nine systemically healthy Caucasian individuals: three mothers and their six children. cDNA synthesis used all of the extracted RNA, with around 1.6 ug of RNA in each 15 ul reaction. Sample barcodes and 2-4 random nucleotides were added via the M1S primer in the second PCR. Over 8 million TCR beta CDR3 reads were obtained for each mother, and millions of reads were obtained for each child. TCR recombination output is similarly shaped by thymic selection in related and unrelated pairs, with a minor effect exerted by inherited differences. Related mother-child pairs always showed normalized repertoire overlap that was slightly higher than in unrelated mother-child pairs, though the difference was never significant. With a sensitivity of approximately 100 clones per million clonotypes, no persistent microchimeric T cell clones were detected. The study used deep NGS to compare TCR beta repertoires of mothers and children, seeking features distinguishing related mother-child pairs from unrelated individuals. Mothers averaged about 40 +/- 4 years of age and children averaged about 10 +/- 4 years. After adapters were ligated using NEBNext reagents, the libraries underwent 100+100 nt paired-end sequencing on an Illumina HiSeq 2000. To prevent cross-contamination, the mother and child libraries were prepared a month apart and were sequenced in separate runs. For each donor, somewhere between about 450,000 and 2,000,000 distinct TCR beta clonotypes were identified. Naive TCR beta clonotypes were estimated from low-frequency clonotypes matched to each donor's FACS-determined naive share, without sorting.

The sequenced sample was blood. The V gene is TRBV29-1 and the J gene is TRBJ2-4; the D element could tentatively be TRBD1 or TRBD2, as 6 bases agree for each. This TCR came from a boy aged 5-17 years in good health. The CDR3 in this case is CSVLGGRGRNIQYF. The DNA sequence reads TGCAGCGTCCTAGGGGGGCGGGGTCGGAACATTCAGTACTTC.